This record looks at one T cell receptor (beta chain) sequence and its context. What it recognizes is unknown. The trim removed 0 bases at V and 4 bases at J, leaving 5 bases unmatched. CDR1 and CDR2 from the germline V gene are LGHNT and FRNRAP. This CDR3 contains 15 residues. The record originates from a study of T cell responses to AZD1222 COVID-19 vaccine. Study-level findings and limits: At 160-218 and 743-854, vaccine-associated CD4 TCRs were dominant, and they spanned spike.

Assay: immunoSEQ multiplex PCR; the TCRdb copy retains only in-frame clones and omits some. This table holds tens of thousands of clones, roughly 88% found once. The sample in question was peripheral blood, obtained on day 0 of AZD1222 vaccination. The chain couples TRBV12-5 to TRBJ2-7; 8 positions agree with TRBD1. The TCR was taken from an adult in good health. The DNA of the CDR3 is TGTGCTAGTGGTTTGGTACTGCAGGGGGCATACGAGCAGTACTTC. It is translated as CASGLVLQGAYEQYF.